Following are 17 T cell receptor beta chains from one sample sequenced in a study of CD8+ T cells in alopecia areata. RNA, once extracted, was reverse transcribed into cDNA for use as the sequencing template. Produced via immunoSEQ multiplex PCR; TCRdb's table is partial and in-frame only. The table includes 10,000 or so clones, 50% to 70% detected once. Peripheral blood, together with lesional scalp punch biopsies, was collected from alopecia areata patients. The sample here was skin, taken at week 0. The receptors were gathered from a human donor with alopecia areata.

This clone was detected once. This chain joins TRBV4-2 and TRBJ2-7; a possible D gene is TRBD2 (7 bases). Germline V gives CDR1 LGHNA, CDR2 YNFKEQ. The germline V and J ends were trimmed by 0 bases and 4 bases, with 16 bases remaining between them. The CDR3 contains 16 residues. DNA for the CDR3: TGTGCCAGCAGCCAAGATGCGGGGGCACTACAATACGAGCAGTACTTC. It translates to CASSQDAGALQYEQYF.

The chain joins TRBV7-9 to TRBJ2-3; 10 nucleotides line up with TRBD1. V trimming: 5 bases; J trimming: 5 bases; junction bases outside the gene matches: 4. Germline CDR1 SEHNR, CDR2 FQNEAQ (reference sequence). The CDR3 has 14 residues. This CDR3 is CASSPGQGIDTQYF. In DNA, the CDR3 is TGTGCCAGCAGCCCGGGACAGGGGATAGATACGCAGTATTTT.

Notes on this clone: A much bigger clone sits one base away, suggesting this may be a read error. Other DNA sequences in this sample translate to the same CDR3. V gene TRBV4-1 combines with J gene TRBJ2-1; D remains ambiguous. The CDR3 extends over 13 amino acids. Looked up from germline, CDR1 is MGHRA and CDR2 is YSYEKL. The V end was cut by 0 bases, the J end by 7 bases, with 7 bases between. In DNA, the CDR3 is TGCGCCAGCAGCCAAGACATGGGGAATGAGCAGTTCTTC. Protein: CASSQDMGNEQFF.

The genes are TRBV5-1 and TRBJ2-2; 9 positions match TRBD1. The length of the CDR3 is 18 residues. The germline CDR1 and CDR2 sequences are SGHRS and YFSETQ. Trimming at V came to 2 bases and at J to 3 bases, leaving 11 bases not matched to a gene. The CDR3, as DNA: TGCGCCAGCAGCTTCTTACCGGGGACAGGGCACGACACCGGGGAGCTGTTTTTT. Translating it yields CASSFLPGTGHDTGELFF.

The chain couples TRBV5-6 to TRBJ2-7; a weak D match, TRBD2 (5 bases). This CDR3 has 15 amino acids. Germline CDR1 and CDR2: SGHDT and YYEEEE. V lost 0 bases, J lost 3 bases, and 13 bases lay in between. CDR3 amino acids: CASSLAGKLNYEQYF. DNA of the CDR3: TGTGCCAGCAGCTTGGCGGGGAAACTGAACTACGAGCAGTACTTC. The whole variable domain, filled in from reference TRBV5-6 and TRBJ2-7, reads DAGVTQSPTHLIKTRGQQVTLRCSPKSGHDTVSWYQQALGQGPQFIFQYYEEEERQRGNFPDRFSGHQFPNYSSELNVNALLLGDSALYLCASSLAGKLNYEQYFGPGTRLTVT.

The chain recombines TRBV6-1 with TRBJ2-7; 9 nucleotides match TRBD1. The junction had 7 bases not matched to a gene; V was cut back by 6 bases and J by 4 bases. The CDR3 is made up of 14 amino acids. Germline-derived CDR1 and CDR2 are MNHNS and SASEGT. The CDR3 bases are TGTGCCAGCAGGATGACCGGGACAGGGTACGAGCAGTACTTC. Its translation: CASRMTGTGYEQYF.

The chain joins TRBV7-3 to TRBJ2-2; D remains ambiguous. With 2 bases removed from V and 3 bases from J, the gap between germline ends came to 7 bases. Germline V lookup: CDR1 SGHTA, CDR2 FQGTGA. This CDR3 has 14 residues. The CDR3 loop is CASSLDLDTGELFF. CDR3 bases: TGTGCCAGCAGCTTAGATTTGGACACCGGGGAGCTGTTTTTT.

The chain is built from TRBV20-1 and TRBJ1-1; D is ambiguous. Germline-derived CDR1 and CDR2 are DFQATT and SNEGSKA (reference sequence). The germline V and J ends were trimmed by 3 bases and 3 bases, with 5 bases remaining between them. This CDR3 region has 11 residues. The chain's CDR3 is CSAREDTEAFF. CDR3 nucleotides: TGCAGTGCTAGGGAGGACACTGAAGCTTTCTTT.

In this sample, this clone turned up a few times. The V and J genes are TRBV6-5 and TRBJ1-1; D is undetermined. The length of the CDR3 is 14 residues. Trimming stripped 6 bases from V and 3 bases from J, with 14 bases between. Per germline, CDR1 MNHEY and CDR2 SVGAGI. This CDR3 reads CASSPLGIDTEAFF. CDR3 sequence (DNA): TGTGCCAGCAGCCCCCTAGGGATCGACACTGAAGCTTTCTTT.

The rearrangement joins TRBV29-1 to TRBJ2-2, with D hard to call. CDR3 length: 11 amino acids. Deletions cut 7 bases from V and 3 bases from J, with 6 bases between. Germline CDR1 SQVTM, CDR2 ANQGSEA. DNA of the CDR3: TGCAGCGCCGCGGACACCGGGGAGCTGTTTTTT. Encoded protein: CSAADTGELFF.

This clone appeared a few times. The chain uses TRBV5-4 and TRBJ2-7; 7 bases match TRBD2. Germline V CDR1 and CDR2: SGHNT, YYREEE (reference sequence). The ends lost 4 bases at V and 2 bases at J; junction bases unmatched: 6. The CDR3 sequence is 14 residues long. The CDR3 spells CASSGGGLTYEQYF. The DNA for the CDR3 is TGTGCCAGCAGCGGCGGGGGACTCACCTACGAGCAGTACTTC.

This clone was seen only once. The CDR3 coding sequence is TGTGCCAGCAGTGCTCGGGGGGCAACTAATGAAAAACTGTTTTTT. It yields the protein CASSARGATNEKLFF. V is TRBV25-1 and J is TRBJ1-4; a weak D match, TRBD1 (5 bases). V was clipped by 4 bases and J by 0 bases, with 9 bases between them. The CDR3 runs 15 residues. Germline CDR1 reads MGHDK; CDR2 reads SYGVNS.

By sample share, this clone is medium-sized. V is TRBV7-9 and J is TRBJ2-7; D may be TRBD2 (7 bases). V was shortened by 5 bases and J by 5 bases, with 13 bases between the two germline ends. Germline V lookup: CDR1 SEHNR, CDR2 FQNEAQ (reference sequence). This CDR3 contains 13 residues. CDR3 protein: CASSPRGADEQYF. The DNA of the CDR3 is TGTGCCAGCAGCCCTCGGGGGGCTGACGAGCAGTACTTC.

This rearrangement joins TRBV7-3 to TRBJ2-7, with 7 bases that match TRBD1. The J segment lost 2 bases and the V segment lost 5 bases, leaving 6 bases of the junction unmatched. Germline V gene sequence: CDR1 SGHTA, CDR2 FQGTGA. The CDR3 is 14 amino acids. CDR3 sequence: CASSQDGTAYEQYF. The CDR3 DNA is TGTGCCAGCAGCCAAGATGGGACAGCCTACGAGCAGTACTTC.

V is TRBV6-6 and J is TRBJ1-6, with a tentative D call TRBD1 (6 bases). Germline loops: CDR1 MNHNY, CDR2 SVGAGI (reference sequence). The V end was cut by 8 bases, the J end by 9 bases, with 20 bases between. This CDR3 spans 15 amino acids. As DNA, the CDR3 is TGTGCCAGCTCAACCGGGGGGGGCGGCGGTTCACCCCTCCACTTT. Translated: CASSTGGGGGSPLHF.

V is TRBV28 and J is TRBJ2-3, with 11 bases that match TRBD2. In germline, CDR1 is MDHEN, CDR2 SYDVKM. The CDR3 sequence is 15 residues long. Trimming cost V 6 bases and J 6 bases; bases outside gene matches: 8. The CDR3: CASSLAGGPLDTQYF. DNA of the CDR3: TGTGCCAGCAGCTTAGCGGGGGGGCCCCTGGATACGCAGTATTTT. The whole variable domain, filled in from reference TRBV28 and TRBJ2-3, reads DVKVTQSSRYLVKRTGEKVFLECVQDMDHENMFWYRQDPGLGLRLIYFSYDVKMKEKGDIPEGYSVSREKKERFSLILESASTNQTSMYLCASSLAGGPLDTQYFGPGTRLTVL.

The chain links TRBV5-6 to TRBJ2-6; D might be TRBD2 (6 bases). With 0 bases removed from V and 2 bases from J, the gap between germline ends came to 9 bases. The germline V gene has CDR1 SGHDT and CDR2 YYEEEE. This CDR3 has 16 residues. This CDR3 is CASSLGEVTGANVLTF. The CDR3 bases are TGTGCCAGCAGCTTGGGGGAGGTGACTGGGGCCAACGTCCTGACTTTC.